This entry describes one T cell receptor (beta chain). This entry belongs to a study of blood T cell repertoires in COVID-19. Sequencing used immunoSEQ multiplex PCR; TCRdb keeps in-frame clones, though not all of them. The sample has about 40,000 clones, about 85% seen once. CDR3 length equals 14 residues. Trimming left V 4 bases short and J 8 bases short, with 17 bases between. Germline V gives CDR1 MGHRA, CDR2 YSYEKL. The chain joins TRBV4-1 to TRBJ2-5, with D perhaps TRBD1 (6 bases). Sequenced: peripheral blood. The TCR sequence derives from a man older than 75 with active or convalescent COVID-19. In DNA, the CDR3 is TGCGCCAGCAGCCTATCTTACAGGGATTCAACCCAGTACTTC. It translates to CASSLSYRDSTQYF.